One sample yielded the 18 T cell receptor beta chains listed below, sequenced in a study of identical twins. From the 5' RACE reads, TCRdb called clonotypes with MiXCR, one entry per CDR3 protein. The sample has about 480,000 distinct CDR3 sequences, 12% to 15% seen once. A further study also used this sample, focusing on yellow fever vaccine responses in identical twins.

Sequencing was performed on CD4+ T cells sorted from blood. The receptors come from a woman between 18 and 30 years old in good health.

The chain is built from TRBV29-1 and TRBJ2-7, with 10 bases that match TRBD2. There are 14 residues in the CDR3. Germline-derived CDR1 and CDR2 are SQVTM and ANQGSEA. Germline trimming cut 6 bases from V and 2 bases from J; bases unmatched to any gene: 7. CDR3 in DNA: TGCAGCGTCCAGACTAGCGGGTTCACCTACGAGCAGTACTTC. It is translated as CSVQTSGFTYEQYF.

This clonotype was found once. The chain combines TRBV7-2 with TRBJ2-3; D uncertain. Between the trimmed V and J ends, which lost 5 bases and 4 bases, there was a span of 7 bases. The CDR3 is 12 amino acids. Germline lookup yields CDR1 SGHTA and CDR2 FQGNSA. The CDR3 region has the DNA TGTGCCAGCAGCCGGTCCTCAGATACGCAGTATTTT. Protein product: CASSRSSDTQYF.

The chain joins TRBV12-3 or TRBV12-4 to TRBJ2-5; D gene unclear. V was pared by 6 bases and J by 2 bases, with 10 bases between. CDR3 length equals 13 residues. The CDR3 nucleotides read TGTGCCAGCAGGCTTATCCCGCAAGAGACCCAGTACTTC. It is translated as CASRLIPQETQYF.

This clonotype was seen a handful of times. The CDR3 sequence: CSVETTGVGTEAFF. The CDR3 DNA reads as TGCAGCGTTGAAACCACAGGGGTGGGCACTGAAGCTTTCTTT. The genes are TRBV29-1 and TRBJ1-1; 7 nucleotides agree with TRBD1. Germline V gives CDR1 SQVTM, CDR2 ANQGSEA. J gave up 4 bases and V 2 bases, and 7 bases lay outside the gene matches. The CDR3 consists of 14 residues.

This chain links TRBV12-3 or TRBV12-4 with TRBJ1-2; weak D call: TRBD1 (5 bases). V was cut by 5 bases and J by 2 bases, with 6 bases left in between. This CDR3 comprises 12 residues. CDR3 protein: CASSRDNYGYTF. CDR3 DNA sequence: TGTGCCAGCAGTCGGGACAACTATGGCTACACCTTC.

CDR3 in DNA: TGTGCCATCATCTGGGCTAGCGGGACCACTAGCACAGATACGCAGTATTTT. Translating gives CAIIWASGTTSTDTQYF. The rearrangement uses TRBV10-3 and TRBJ2-3; TRBD2 matches 9 bases. V was clipped by 7 bases and J by 0 bases; unmatched bases: 11. Per germline, CDR1 ENHRY and CDR2 SYGVKD. The length of the CDR3 is 17 residues.

V is TRBV10-3 and J is TRBJ2-2; D not certain. The CDR3 has 12 residues. Trimming removed 8 bases at V and 1 base at J, with 5 bases between. Germline V gene lookup returns CDR1 ENHRY and CDR2 SYGVKD. The CDR3 loop is CAILKNTGELFF. CDR3 nucleotides: TGTGCCATCTTGAAGAACACCGGGGAGCTGTTTTTT.

The chain couples TRBV20-1 to TRBJ2-5; D unclear. The CDR3 is made up of 12 amino acids. V shed 3 bases and J shed 4 bases, with 9 bases lying between them. Germline values: CDR1 DFQATT, CDR2 SNEGSKA (reference sequence). The CDR3 sequence: CSASLVRETQYF. The CDR3 DNA reads as TGCAGTGCTAGCCTGGTGAGAGAGACCCAGTACTTC.

This clonotype showed up just a few times. V and J are TRBV5-1 and TRBJ2-7; 8 bases are a match to TRBD1. Germline values: CDR1 SGHRS, CDR2 YFSETQ. This CDR3 has 17 residues. Trimming cost V 0 bases and J 0 bases; bases outside gene matches: 8. CDR3 sequence (DNA): TGCGCCAGCAGCTTGGGCTCGACAGGGGTCAGCTCCTACGAGCAGTACTTC. Translating gives CASSLGSTGVSSYEQYF.

The V gene is TRBV12-3 or TRBV12-4, the J gene TRBJ2-6; 7 bases agree with TRBD2. The V and J ends lost 5 bases and 2 bases, in that order; junction bases with no gene match: 6. The CDR3 spans 16 residues. The CDR3 region is CASSPITSAGANVLTF. The CDR3, as DNA: TGTGCCAGCAGTCCTATAACTAGCGCTGGGGCCAACGTCCTGACTTTC.

The chain uses TRBV4-3 and TRBJ1-5, with D possibly being TRBD1 (5 bases). The germline V and J ends were trimmed by 0 bases and 3 bases, with 9 bases remaining between them. Germline values: CDR1 LGHNA, CDR2 YSLEER. The CDR3 contains 15 residues. CDR3 residues: CASSQDGGTNQPQHF. The CDR3, as DNA: TGCGCCAGCAGCCAAGATGGGGGAACCAATCAGCCCCAGCATTTT.

This clonotype has a count of ten or more. The V and J genes are TRBV7-8 and TRBJ2-1; 11 positions agree with TRBD2. Trimming took 0 bases from V and 7 from J; bases not matched to a gene: 2. The CDR3 extends over 15 amino acids. Germline CDR1 and CDR2: SGHVS and FQNEAQ. The CDR3 region has the DNA TGTGCCAGCAGCTTAGCTAGCGGGAGGGTTAATGAGCAGTTCTTC. Amino acids: CASSLASGRVNEQFF.

This clonotype was seen only a few times. J is TRBJ2-6 and V is TRBV2; D uncertain. This CDR3 has 15 residues. Germline V lookup: CDR1 SNHLY, CDR2 FYNNEI. The V end lost 7 bases, the J end lost 1 base, and 11 bases lay between the germline ends. CDR3 amino acids: CASTSLGSGANVLTF. As DNA, the CDR3 is TGTGCCAGCACCTCGCTGGGTTCTGGGGCCAACGTCCTGACTTTC.

This clonotype turned up a few times. This chain connects TRBV6-5 to TRBJ2-7, with a weak D call TRBD1 (6 bases). This CDR3 is built from 18 residues. Germline CDR1 MNHEY, CDR2 SVGAGI. V lost 2 bases and J 0 bases, leaving 20 bases between the germline ends. The CDR3 protein is CASSYTPYRESLSYEQYF. The CDR3 DNA reads TGTGCCAGCAGTTACACCCCGTACAGGGAATCACTCTCCTACGAGCAGTACTTC.

The sample holds a few counts of this clonotype. The chain links TRBV20-1 to TRBJ2-7; 7 positions match TRBD2. The CDR3 spans 16 residues. CDR1 and CDR2 from the germline V gene are DFQATT and SNEGSKA (reference sequence). V lost 5 bases to trimming and J lost 2 bases; unmatched junction nucleotides: 15. The CDR3 spells CSALRRASGPTYEQYF. In nucleotides, the CDR3 is TGCAGTGCTCTCCGACGGGCTAGCGGACCGACCTACGAGCAGTACTTC.

This clonotype has a count of ten or more. The J gene is TRBJ2-3, the V gene TRBV15; 8 bases are shared with TRBD2. This CDR3 contains 16 residues. Trimming cost V 0 bases and J 3 bases; bases outside gene matches: 5. Germline CDR1 LNHNV, CDR2 YYDKDF (reference sequence). The CDR3 nucleotides are TGTGCCACCAGCAGAGATCGGGGGGGCGTGACAGATACGCAGTATTTT. It encodes CATSRDRGGVTDTQYF.

CDR3 region: CSVAGMGSKNIQYF. CDR3 coding DNA: TGCAGCGTTGCCGGGATGGGGTCCAAAAACATTCAGTACTTC. V usage is TRBV29-1 and J usage is TRBJ2-4; the D gene is possibly TRBD2 (5 bases). The CDR3 contains 14 residues. Germline-derived CDR1 and CDR2 are SQVTM and ANQGSEA. V lost 4 bases and J lost 2, with 12 bases in between. The full variable domain, completed using reference TRBV29-1 and TRBJ2-4, is SAVISQKPSRDICQRGTSLTIQCQVDSQVTMMFWYRQQPGQSLTLIATANQGSEATYESGFVIDKFPISRPNLTFSTLTVSNMSPEDSSIYLCSVAGMGSKNIQYFGAGTRLSVL.

The chain combines TRBV5-1 with TRBJ2-1; 15 positions agree with TRBD2. The CDR3 consists of 18 residues. Germline V gene data show CDR1 as SGHRS and CDR2 as YFSETQ. J gave up 7 bases and V 4 bases, and 12 bases lay outside the gene matches. The chain's CDR3 is CASSPTTGLAGGRNEQFF. DNA for the CDR3: TGCGCCAGCAGCCCTACAACAGGACTAGCGGGAGGGAGGAATGAGCAGTTCTTC.